This is a list of T cell receptor beta chains from one sample in a study of response to subunit inactivated influenza vaccine. TCRdb reanalysed the RT-PCR reads using MiXCR and keeps one entry per CDR3 protein. Of 530,000 or so distinct CDR3 sequences listed, 25% were seen once; the top ten hold 1.9%. Here the sequenced sample was CD4+ T cells sorted from PBMCs, taken roughly 5 days after vaccination. These receptors were collected from a man aged 45 to 65 who received an inactivated influenza vaccine. The CDR3 runs from the conserved cysteine through the conserved F or W. Each record gives: clone size, V gene, J gene, CDR3 protein. Expanded clones are given a class, and other clones once, few, many or no size at all.

>-|TRBV2|TRBJ2-1
CASSEVRTGLFF
>few|TRBV3-1|TRBJ2-1
CASSRTSHEQFF
>-|TRBV5-6|TRBJ2-2
CASSLRRLGTSGGHNTGELFF
>-|TRBV7-7|TRBJ2-7
CASSMEAGSSYEQYF
>-|TRBV15|TRBJ2-4
CATSRALHAGGDIQYF
>-|TRBV28|TRBJ2-7
CASSPEQEPYEQYF
>few|TRBV5-1|TRBJ2-7
CASSTGQGMYEQYF
>many|TRBV7-2|TRBJ2-5
CASTRDRGGEETQYF
>once|TRBV27|TRBJ1-1
CASSPRTRNTEAFF
>few|TRBV20-1|TRBJ2-5
CSASNPGRETQYF
>few|TRBV10-3|TRBJ1-5
CAISESSLYLRNQPQHF
>-|TRBV12-3/TRBV12-4|TRBJ2-7
CASRYGTGGSYEQYF
>-|TRBV20-1|TRBJ1-5
CSAREAGALGSNQPQHF
>few|TRBV20-1|TRBJ1-4
CSAPKSGEKLFF
>few|TRBV12-3/TRBV12-4|TRBJ2-1
CASRQDRGPEQFF
>-|TRBV6-1|TRBJ2-7
CASRSGAPIYEQYF
>few|TRBV12-3/TRBV12-4|TRBJ2-3
CASSFAGGLRTQYF
>-|TRBV3-1|TRBJ2-2
CASSPSTGNGELFF
>-|TRBV20-1|TRBJ2-7
CSAGPLGAATGPLFYEQYF
>-|TRBV24-1|TRBJ2-1
CATSGASRGAHNEQFF
>-|TRBV19|TRBJ2-1
CASKSGHLDYNEQFF
>-|TRBV28|TRBJ2-1
CASSLSGTRGGNEQFF
>-|TRBV20-1|TRBJ2-3
CSAGGGGTGKDTQYF
>few|TRBV28|TRBJ2-7
CASRGANQYF
>-|TRBV20-1|TRBJ2-5
CSASLAGVVETQYF
>-|TRBV10-3|TRBJ2-5
CAISEAGAQETQYF
>few|TRBV12-3/TRBV12-4|TRBJ1-5
CASSTGGYQPQHF
>few|TRBV7-2|TRBJ2-5
CASRVSGGGETQYF
>-|TRBV18|TRBJ2-7
CASSPGQGSSEQYF
>-|TRBV20-1|TRBJ1-5
CSAPLGGSNQPQHF
>many|TRBV20-1|TRBJ2-7
CSAKVAYFGSDSYEQYF
>-|TRBV6-2/TRBV6-3|TRBJ1-2
CASSRPVVGIGYTF
>-|TRBV20-1|TRBJ1-1
CSARVLRTGMNTEAFF
>few|TRBV3-1|TRBJ2-5
CASSPIPWSKRGETQYF
>few|TRBV29-1|TRBJ1-6
CSVAGGPNSPLHF
>few|TRBV20-1|TRBJ1-3
CAKGETGNTIYF
>-|TRBV29-1|TRBJ2-5
CSATIGAGQETQYF
>few|TRBV12-3/TRBV12-4|TRBJ2-5
CASSLIMSQETQYF
>-|TRBV6-2/TRBV6-3|TRBJ2-1
CASSLKLVGGRSYNEQFF
>-|TRBV10-3|TRBJ1-1
CAISETSNTEAFF
>-|TRBV29-1|TRBJ2-5
CSVYGTYQETQYF
>-|TRBV5-1|TRBJ2-2
CASSPRVLQAMIPNTGELFF
>-|TRBV3-1|TRBJ2-5
CASSLRTSGSKETQYF
>few|TRBV7-2|TRBJ1-1
CASSLVRAGVNTEAFF
>few|TRBV7-2|TRBJ2-3
CASSLALRLVVRDTQYF
>-|TRBV6-5|TRBJ2-5
CASSSRGSQETQYF
>few|TRBV10-3|TRBJ2-1
CAISGGAGANNEQFF
>few|TRBV7-2|TRBJ1-5
CASSLDADQPQHF
>few|TRBV24-1|TRBJ2-5
CATSDQGDQETQYF
>few|TRBV20-1|TRBJ2-1
CSARDQGAGEQFF
>-|TRBV4-3|TRBJ2-2
CASSPAPGTKNTGELFF
>-|TRBV5-1|TRBJ2-2
CASSLTFSGGANTGELFF
>few|TRBV20-1|TRBJ2-7
CSARGLAGSGGLEQYF
>-|TRBV29-1|TRBJ2-7
CSVREGEQYF
>few|TRBV20-1|TRBJ2-1
CSAEESAWEQFF
>-|TRBV29-1|TRBJ1-1
CSVGVGREAFF
>many|TRBV6-5|TRBJ2-2
CASSYTSTNTGELFF
>-|TRBV4-3|TRBJ2-7
CASSARPDHYEQYF
>-|TRBV5-1|TRBJ1-4
CASSKGPIATNEKLFF
>many|TRBV7-2|TRBJ2-7
CASSSRQAAYEQYF